The rows below give T cell receptor beta chains drawn from one sample of a study of blood T cell repertoires in COVID-19. Assay used: immunoSEQ multiplex PCR; TCRdb lists only in-frame clones, some missing. The table shows more than 250,000 clones, with around 86% occurring only once. The sequenced material came from peripheral blood. The receptors come from a man between 50 and 59 years old with active or convalescent COVID-19. The conserved cysteine and the conserved F or W are not part of the CDR3 here. Size is stated for part of the rows, as once, few or many counts, or as a class when the clone is expanded.

CDR3: ASSRQGAGNQPQH
size: .
length: 13
V: TRBV2
J: TRBJ1-5

CDR3: ARSWDRDSGNTIY
size: .
length: 13
V: TRBV5-3
J: TRBJ1-3

CDR3: ASSQGPYEQY
size: once
length: 10
V: TRBV3-1/TRBV3-2
J: TRBJ2-7

CDR3: ASSLSNRAFYEQY
size: .
length: 13
V: TRBV7-8
J: TRBJ2-7

CDR3: ASSPTSSAGGRNEQF
size: .
length: 15
V: TRBV28
J: TRBJ2-1

CDR3: ASGHRAYEQY
size: .
length: 10
V: TRBV12-5
J: TRBJ2-7

CDR3: ASSRIATGFGEQY
size: .
length: 13
V: TRBV7-3
J: TRBJ2-7

CDR3: ASSFTGGSYNEQF
size: .
length: 13
V: TRBV18
J: TRBJ2-1

CDR3: ASSTGEDQPQH
size: .
length: 11
V: TRBV12-3/TRBV12-4
J: TRBJ1-5

CDR3: ASSVGFGRETAQY
size: .
length: 13
V: TRBV9
J: TRBJ2-5

CDR3: SARGPDEQY
size: .
length: 9
V: TRBV20-1
J: TRBJ2-7

CDR3: ASSDGRRGRTEAF
size: once
length: 13
V: TRBV5-1
J: TRBJ1-1

CDR3: ASMRLTSSYNEQF
size: .
length: 13
V: TRBV6-5
J: TRBJ2-1

CDR3: ASSPDRGLSYNEQF
size: .
length: 14
V: TRBV5-4
J: TRBJ2-1

CDR3: ASSPPGGQGTDTQY
size: .
length: 14
V: TRBV18
J: TRBJ2-3

CDR3: ASIVAGSEAF
size: .
length: 10
V: TRBV12-3/TRBV12-4
J: TRBJ1-1

CDR3: ASSADRGQDNSPLH
size: few
length: 14
V: TRBV7-9
J: TRBJ1-6

CDR3: ASSQAARDRNNYGYT
size: .
length: 15
V: TRBV4-2
J: TRBJ1-2

CDR3: ASSLTWDTITDTQY
size: .
length: 14
V: TRBV5-6
J: TRBJ2-3

CDR3: ASSPGTGGFHEQY
size: once
length: 13
V: TRBV18
J: TRBJ2-7

CDR3: ASSPPWPGLTQETQY
size: .
length: 15
V: TRBV18
J: TRBJ2-5

CDR3: ASKVAFDRVGVEQY
size: .
length: 14
V: TRBV2
J: TRBJ2-7

CDR3: ASSEDRAANYGYT
size: .
length: 13
V: TRBV5-1
J: TRBJ1-2

CDR3: ASSISGMQTQY
size: .
length: 11
V: TRBV7-7
J: TRBJ2-5

CDR3: ASSQEVRGSGTGELF
size: .
length: 15
V: TRBV4-2
J: TRBJ2-2

CDR3: ASSEGSREYEQY
size: .
length: 12
V: TRBV6-1
J: TRBJ2-7

CDR3: ASTRYGTGNPMNTEAF
size: .
length: 16
V: TRBV19
J: TRBJ1-1

CDR3: ASSQDWTGLKLF
size: .
length: 12
V: TRBV4-3
J: TRBJ1-4

CDR3: ASRTDMNTEAF
size: few
length: 11
V: TRBV19
J: TRBJ1-1

CDR3: ASSLVPGYNSPLH
size: .
length: 13
V: TRBV11-2
J: TRBJ1-6

CDR3: ASSTWGEWVLT
size: .
length: 11
V: TRBV11-2
J: TRBJ2-6

CDR3: ASSPVLAGGADTQY
size: once
length: 14
V: TRBV18
J: TRBJ2-3

CDR3: AIRTGAYNEQF
size: .
length: 11
V: TRBV7-2
J: TRBJ2-1

CDR3: ASSLTSETYEQY
size: .
length: 12
V: TRBV18
J: TRBJ2-7

CDR3: ASSRTRRTGIGQPQH
size: .
length: 15
V: TRBV19
J: TRBJ1-5

CDR3: ASSPIQDPNEKLF
size: .
length: 13
V: TRBV18
J: TRBJ1-4